These 30 T cell receptor beta chains came from one sample sequenced in a study of T cells after posttransplantation cyclophosphamide. Only in-frame clones appear in the TCRdb table, and some are missing; sequencing was by immunoSEQ multiplex PCR. Among roughly 15,000 clones, approximately 80% were seen once, and the ten largest hold roughly 2.8%. Sampled 1 year posttransplant, controls received myeloablative marrow transplants, methotrexate and a calcineurin inhibitor. Sample: PBMCs, taken just under 450 days after allogeneic stem cell transplant with calcineurin inhibitor and methotrexate. The receptors shown here come from a male patient in his thirties who received an allogeneic stem cell transplant from an unrelated donor, was CMV-positive, and had acute and chronic GVHD. The T cells may come from the graft donor.

This clone has just one count. The rearrangement joins TRBV6-5 to TRBJ1-1; D unresolved. Germline CDR1 reads MNHEY; CDR2 reads SVGAGI. Trimming shortened V by 4 bases and J by 0 bases, and 9 bases separated the two germline ends. The CDR3 spans 14 residues. The DNA for the CDR3 is TGTGCCAGCAGTTTCGCGGGGTTGAACACTGAAGCTTTCTTT. Protein: CASSFAGLNTEAFF.

This clone has a single count. The rearrangement uses TRBV28 and TRBJ2-7; 8 nucleotides agree with TRBD1. Germline values: CDR1 MDHEN, CDR2 SYDVKM. The trim removed 8 bases at V and 0 bases at J, leaving 12 bases unmatched. This CDR3 region has 16 residues. The CDR3 nucleotides are TGTGCCAGCGGCCCGATAGGACAGGGTATCTCCTACGAGCAGTACTTC. Amino acid sequence: CASGPIGQGISYEQYF.

This clone was recorded once. This sequence joins TRBV7-9 and TRBJ2-7; possible D gene TRBD2, 5 bases. There are 11 residues in the CDR3. Germline V CDR1 and CDR2: SEHNR, FQNEAQ (reference sequence). V lost 6 bases, J lost 4 bases, and 7 bases lay in between. The CDR3 spells CASSRGYEQYF. DNA of the CDR3: TGTGCCAGCAGTAGAGGGTACGAGCAGTACTTC.

The chain couples TRBV5-1 to TRBJ2-1, with 9 bases that match TRBD1. CDR3 size: 18 residues. The trim removed 1 base at V and 1 base at J, leaving 9 bases unmatched. Germline values: CDR1 SGHRS, CDR2 YFSETQ. In nucleotides, the CDR3 is TGCGCCAGCAGCTTGTATCCTGTGGACAGGGGTTCCTACAATGAGCAGTTCTTC. It yields the protein CASSLYPVDRGSYNEQFF. The full variable domain, in which reference TRBV5-1 and TRBJ2-1 provide the parts outside the CDR3, is KAGVTQTPRYLIKTRGQQVTLSCSPISGHRSVSWYQQTPGQGLQFLFEYFSETQRNKGNFPGRFSGRQFSNSRSEMNVSTLELGDSALYLCASSLYPVDRGSYNEQFFGPGTRLTVL.

The chain carries TRBV28 and TRBJ1-5, with D unclear. In germline, CDR1 is MDHEN, CDR2 SYDVKM. Trimming cost V 2 bases and J 2 bases, with 10 bases left between them. CDR3 length: 15 residues. This CDR3 is CASSLRGDGNQPQHF. In DNA form, the CDR3 reads TGTGCCAGCAGTTTACGGGGAGACGGCAATCAGCCCCAGCATTTT.

The chain joins TRBV6-1 to TRBJ1-1; 8 bases line up with TRBD1. This CDR3 region has 13 residues. V lost 5 bases and J lost 5; bases outside the gene matches: 4. Germline V CDR1 and CDR2: MNHNS, SASEGT. CDR3 region: CASSFTGGTEAFF. The CDR3 nucleotides read TGTGCCAGCAGTTTTACAGGGGGAACTGAAGCTTTCTTT.

J is TRBJ2-7 and V is TRBV18; TRBD1 matches 7 bases. Per the germline V gene, CDR1 is KGHSH and CDR2 is LQKENI. The length of the CDR3 is 15 residues. Unmatched junction bases numbered 12, after V lost 8 bases and J lost 2 bases. The CDR3 region is CASTGTGQSTYEQYF. The CDR3 coding sequence is TGTGCCAGCACCGGAACGGGACAGTCTACCTACGAGCAGTACTTC.

The genes are TRBV9 and TRBJ2-3; 12 nucleotides align to TRBD2. Germline assignment: CDR1 SGDLS and CDR2 YYNGEE. The V and J ends lost 4 bases and 3 bases, in that order; junction bases with no gene match: 3. The CDR3 has 15 residues. Here the CDR3 DNA reads TGTGCCAGCAGCTTCGGACTAGCGGGGACAGATACGCAGTATTTT. This gives the protein CASSFGLAGTDTQYF.

J is TRBJ2-5 and V is TRBV28, with unresolved D. The CDR3 spans 13 residues. Between the trimmed V and J ends, which lost 6 bases and 2 bases, there was a span of 10 bases. The germline V gene encodes CDR1 MDHEN and CDR2 SYDVKM. The CDR3 is CASSGYPQETQYF. The DNA for the CDR3 is TGTGCCAGCAGCGGGTACCCACAAGAGACCCAGTACTTC.

The chain recombines TRBV5-1 with TRBJ2-7; a weak D match, TRBD1 (5 bases). The CDR3 runs 14 residues. V lost 1 base and J 5 bases, leaving 13 bases between the germline ends. The germline V gene has CDR1 SGHRS and CDR2 YFSETQ. CDR3 protein: CASSLNSGSHEQYF. CDR3 bases: TGCGCCAGCAGCTTGAATTCAGGGTCCCACGAGCAGTACTTC.

The rearrangement links TRBV6-5 to TRBJ2-1, with a weak D call TRBD2 (6 bases). V was cut by 1 base and J by 9 bases, with 16 bases left in between. From germline, CDR1 is MNHEY and CDR2 SVGAGI. The CDR3 consists of 15 residues. The chain's CDR3 is CASSYFGGEDGEQFF. The CDR3, as DNA: TGTGCCAGCAGTTACTTCGGCGGGGAAGACGGTGAGCAGTTCTTC.

V is TRBV4-2 and J is TRBJ1-6; 8 bases line up with TRBD1. The CDR3 has 15 residues. From germline, CDR1 is LGHNA and CDR2 YNFKEQ. V dropped 5 bases and J dropped 7; count of bases not matched to a gene: 7. CDR3 sequence (DNA): TGTGCCAGCAGCTTGGACAGGGCCTCAAATTCACCCCTCCACTTT. Translated, it gives CASSLDRASNSPLHF.

This clone was detected a few times. One end of the junction fails to match germline, which may point to a read error. The chain has TRBV5-4 and TRBJ1-1, with D hard to call. Looked up from germline, CDR1 is SGHNT and CDR2 is YYREEE (reference sequence). The CDR3 extends over 15 amino acids. CDR3 in amino acids: CASSPYVYEDTEAFF. CDR3 nucleotide sequence: TGCGCCAGCAGCCCGTATGTTTACGAGGACACTGAAGCTTTCTTT.

This chain uses TRBV7-6 with TRBJ2-7; the match to TRBD2 covers 8 bases. Germline CDR1 and CDR2: SGHVS and FNYEAQ. V was clipped by 6 bases and J by 3 bases; unmatched bases: 10. The CDR3 spans 15 residues. In DNA, the CDR3 is TGTGCCAGCAGGATCCCGGGGGGGGCGGACTACGAGCAGTACTTC. Translated: CASRIPGGADYEQYF. The full variable domain, in which reference TRBV7-6 and TRBJ2-7 provide the parts outside the CDR3, is GAGVSQSPRYKVTKRGQDVALRCDPISGHVSLYWYRQALGQGPEFLTYFNYEAQQDKSGLPNDRFSAERPEGSISTLTIQRTEQRDSAMYRCASRIPGGADYEQYFGPGTRLTVT.

The chain combines TRBV5-1 with TRBJ2-6; D gene unclear. CDR1 SGHRS and CDR2 YFSETQ come from the germline V gene. The V and J ends lost 0 bases and 0 bases respectively, with 4 bases between them. The length of the CDR3 is 15 residues. CDR3 nucleotides: TGCGCCAGCAGCTTGGTAATCTCTGGGGCCAACGTCCTGACTTTC. This sequence encodes CASSLVISGANVLTF.

V and J are TRBV19 and TRBJ1-2, with 7 bases fitting TRBD1. V was clipped by 3 bases and J by 5 bases; unmatched bases: 9. Germline CDR1 is LNHDA and CDR2 is SQIVND (reference sequence). This CDR3 region has 15 residues. CDR3 residues: CASSIGQGGSYGYTF. CDR3 coding DNA: TGTGCCAGTAGTATCGGGCAGGGGGGATCGTATGGCTACACCTTC.

Here the CDR3 reads CASSYSTGTGGSKLFF. The CDR3 coding sequence is TGTGCCAGCAGTTACTCCACCGGGACAGGGGGATCAAAACTGTTTTTT. This chain uses TRBV6-5 with TRBJ1-4, with TRBD1 matching over 11 bases. Germline V gene data show CDR1 as MNHEY and CDR2 as SVGAGI. V lost 0 bases and J lost 10; bases outside the gene matches: 7. The CDR3 is 16 residues long.

Turning to this clone: Other nucleotide sequences in the sample specify the same CDR3. The DNA of the CDR3 is TGTGCCAGCAGCCATCGAGGCAGGGGCCAGGATAATTCACCCCTCCACTTT. This gives the protein CASSHRGRGQDNSPLHF. V gene TRBV5-7 combines with J gene TRBJ1-6, with D possibly matching TRBD1 (6 bases). TRBV5-7 is labeled an ORF, and its function is uncertain. V was trimmed by 4 bases and J by 5 bases, leaving 19 bases between them. The CDR3 length is 17 residues.

V and J are TRBV19 and TRBJ1-2; D remains unclear. Looked up from germline, CDR1 is LNHDA and CDR2 is SQIVND (reference sequence). The CDR3 is 12 residues long. V dropped 5 bases and J dropped 4 bases, with 8 bases sitting between them. CDR3 amino acids: CASSLDSYGYTF. The CDR3 DNA reads as TGTGCCAGTAGTCTCGACTCCTATGGCTACACCTTC.

V usage is TRBV5-4 and J usage is TRBJ1-2; 7 bases map to TRBD1. V trimming: 0 bases; J trimming: 0 bases; junction bases outside the gene matches: 5. Germline-derived CDR1 and CDR2 are SGHNT and YYREEE (reference sequence). The CDR3 length is 16 residues. In DNA, the CDR3 is TGTGCCAGCAGCTTGGCCGTCAGGGGGACTAACTATGGCTACACCTTC. Its translation: CASSLAVRGTNYGYTF. Variable domain in full (rest from reference TRBV5-4 and TRBJ1-2): ETGVTQSPTHLIKTRGQQVTLRCSSQSGHNTVSWYQQALGQGPQFIFQYYREEENGRGNFPPRFSGLQFPNYSSELNVNALELDDSALYLCASSLAVRGTNYGYTFGSGTRLTVV.

The rearrangement joins TRBV10-3 to TRBJ2-1; 10 bases are a match to TRBD2. Losses at the gene ends were 6 bases for V and 4 bases for J; bases not matched to a gene: 9. The CDR3 is 16 residues long. CDR1 and CDR2 (germline): ENHRY, SYGVKD. CDR3 protein: CAIRGAGGPEYNEQFF. The CDR3 nucleotides read TGTGCCATCAGGGGAGCGGGAGGGCCAGAATACAATGAGCAGTTCTTC.

This clone has just a few counts. The same CDR3 can be traced to other DNA sequences in this sample. This rearrangement joins TRBV4-3 to TRBJ2-7, with 9 bases aligning to TRBD2. V dropped 3 bases and J dropped 1; count of bases not matched to a gene: 7. Germline V gives CDR1 LGHNA, CDR2 YSLEER. CDR3 size: 16 residues. The DNA of the CDR3 is TGCGCCAGCAGCCATTCGGCTAGCGGGGAATCCTACGAGCAGTACTTC. It translates to CASSHSASGESYEQYF.

In its sample, this clone ranks as medium-sized. The gene calls are TRBV28 and TRBJ2-7, with D perhaps matching TRBD1 (8 bases). Trimming pared 8 bases from V and 6 bases from J, leaving 23 bases between. Germline values: CDR1 MDHEN, CDR2 SYDVKM. CDR3 length: 15 residues. The CDR3 nucleotides are TGTGCCAGCGCGGGGGCCGAACAGGGGGGATTCGAGCAGTACTTC. It encodes CASAGAEQGGFEQYF.

J is TRBJ2-7 and V is TRBV19, with 7 bases lining up with TRBD1. After removal of 1 base from V and 0 bases from J, the junction contained 3 bases not matched to a gene. Germline V CDR1 and CDR2: LNHDA, SQIVND (reference sequence). The CDR3 is made up of 15 amino acids. The CDR3 DNA is TGTGCCAGTAGTATAGGGGACAGACCCTCCTACGAGCAGTACTTC. This gives the protein CASSIGDRPSYEQYF.

The gene calls are TRBV7-2 and TRBJ2-7; D gene unclear. Germline CDR1 reads SGHTA; CDR2 reads FQGNSA. Trimming pared 1 base from V and 0 bases from J, leaving 13 bases between. The CDR3 extends over 16 amino acids. The CDR3 nucleotides are TGTGCCAGCAGCTTAGTCTGGCGGCTTAGCTCCTACGAGCAGTACTTC. Translation gives CASSLVWRLSSYEQYF.

J is TRBJ2-7 and V is TRBV4-3; 9 positions match TRBD2. V gave up 1 base and J gave up 7 bases; unmatched junction bases: 11. This CDR3 is 16 amino acids long. The germline gives CDR1 LGHNA, CDR2 YSLEER. CDR3 DNA sequence: TGCGCCAGCAGCCAAGGAGTAACAGCGGGAGGAAAAGAGCAGTACTTC. Protein product: CASSQGVTAGGKEQYF.

This clone was counted once. This rearrangement joins TRBV28 to TRBJ2-5, with 8 bases fitting TRBD2. Trimming took 8 bases from V and 1 from J; bases not matched to a gene: 3. There are 13 residues in the CDR3. CDR1 and CDR2 from the germline V gene are MDHEN and SYDVKM. The CDR3, as DNA: TGTGCCAGCGTACGGGGGGGCCAAGAGACCCAGTACTTC. Its translation: CASVRGGQETQYF.

This chain connects TRBV28 to TRBJ1-1; D remains unclear. Trimming removed 5 bases at V and 0 bases at J, with 19 bases between. Germline loops: CDR1 MDHEN, CDR2 SYDVKM. The CDR3 totals 17 residues. The CDR3 reads CASSPRGAGYMNTEAFF. CDR3 bases: TGTGCCAGCAGTCCCCGGGGTGCAGGATACATGAACACTGAAGCTTTCTTT. Full variable domain (rest looked up from reference TRBV28 and TRBJ1-1): DVKVTQSSRYLVKRTGEKVFLECVQDMDHENMFWYRQDPGLGLRLIYFSYDVKMKEKGDIPEGYSVSREKKERFSLILESASTNQTSMYLCASSPRGAGYMNTEAFFGQGTRLTVV.

The V gene is TRBV4-3, the J gene TRBJ2-1; TRBD2 aligns across 9 bases. The CDR3 is 18 residues long. The V and J ends lost 4 bases and 8 bases, in that order; junction bases with no gene match: 18. Germline-derived CDR1 and CDR2 are LGHNA and YSLEER. DNA for the CDR3: TGCGCCAGCAGCCTTCAGGGATCGGATAGCGGGAGATTGTATGAGCAGTTCTTC. It is translated as CASSLQGSDSGRLYEQFF.

The chain recombines TRBV7-3 with TRBJ2-5; 9 positions match TRBD2. Germline loops: CDR1 SGHTA, CDR2 FQGTGA. The trim removed 8 bases at V and 3 bases at J, leaving 4 bases unmatched. This CDR3 comprises 13 residues. CDR3 sequence: CASAAGGEETQYF. DNA for the CDR3: TGTGCCAGCGCGGCGGGGGGGGAAGAGACCCAGTACTTC.